A single sample gave rise to the 8 T cell receptor beta chains below, sequenced in a study of blood T cell repertoires in COVID-19. Sequenced by immunoSEQ multiplex PCR; TCRdb stores in-frame clones only, minus some. The table shows some 220,000 clones, with roughly 88% occurring only once. Input material: PBMCs or T cells enriched from blood (not recorded which). These receptors were collected from a woman aged 35 to 49 with acute COVID-19.

The genes are TRBV4-1 and TRBJ2-2; possible D gene TRBD2, 6 bases. The CDR3 consists of 15 residues. Germline V gives CDR1 MGHRA, CDR2 YSYEKL. Deletions cut 4 bases from V and 2 bases from J, with 11 bases between. The CDR3 sequence is CASSPLGGNTGELFF. DNA of the CDR3: TGCGCCAGCAGCCCATTGGGGGGAAACACCGGGGAGCTGTTTTTT.

A single count supports this clone. The chain carries TRBV6-5 and TRBJ2-1; D is perhaps TRBD2 (5 bases). This CDR3 has 11 amino acids. Germline lookup yields CDR1 MNHEY and CDR2 SVGAGI. The V end lost 8 bases, the J end lost 6 bases, and 8 bases lay between the germline ends. This CDR3 is CASGRGNEQFF. The CDR3 DNA reads TGTGCCAGCGGGAGAGGCAATGAGCAGTTCTTC.

The chain carries TRBV7-8 and TRBJ2-2; 8 nucleotides align to TRBD1. Germline V gene sequence: CDR1 SGHVS, CDR2 FQNEAQ. Trimming took 4 bases from V and 0 from J; bases not matched to a gene: 7. CDR3 length equals 17 residues. CDR3 loop: CASSSRTGSANTGELFF. DNA of the CDR3: TGTGCCAGCAGCTCACGGACAGGGTCCGCGAACACCGGGGAGCTGTTTTTT.

V usage is TRBV19 and J usage is TRBJ2-7, with 13 bases lining up with TRBD2. The CDR3 length is 15 residues. The V gene end was trimmed by 4 bases and the J gene end by 7 bases; junction bases not matched to a gene: 7. CDR1 is LNHDA and CDR2 is SQIVND in the germline V gene (reference sequence). Here the CDR3 DNA reads TGTGCCAGTAGTACCCAGACTAGCGGGGGGCAGGAGCAGTACTTC. It yields the protein CASSTQTSGGQEQYF.

The chain carries TRBV4-1 and TRBJ1-3; perhaps TRBD1 as D (5 bases). Germline V gene sequence: CDR1 MGHRA, CDR2 YSYEKL. The CDR3 loop spans 15 amino acids. The V end was cut by 1 base, the J end by 4 bases, with 11 bases between. As DNA, the CDR3 is TGCGCCAGCAGCCAAGCAGGGTTAGGGGGAAACACCATATATTTT. It specifies CASSQAGLGGNTIYF.

The chain has TRBV10-3 and TRBJ2-1; D remains ambiguous. The CDR3 is 13 amino acids. Trimming removed 3 bases at V and 8 bases at J, with 11 bases between. Per germline, CDR1 ENHRY and CDR2 SYGVKD. CDR3 protein: CAISDSPPDEQFF. CDR3 DNA sequence: TGTGCCATCAGTGATAGCCCCCCGGATGAGCAGTTCTTC.

The gene calls are TRBV6-6 and TRBJ2-7, with D possibly TRBD1 on 5 matching bases. The CDR3 contains 16 residues. Germline V gives CDR1 MNHNY, CDR2 SVGAGI (reference sequence). The V and J ends lost 2 bases and 2 bases respectively, with 16 bases between them. For the CDR3, the DNA is TGTGCCAGCAGTTACAGCCGAGACAGAAAGGCCTACGAGCAGTACGTC. Translated: CASSYSRDRKAYEQYV.

The chain couples TRBV27 to TRBJ1-1; 10 bases fit TRBD1. The CDR3 spans 16 residues. The germline gives CDR1 MNHEY, CDR2 SMNVEV (reference sequence). Trimming took 5 bases from V and 5 from J; bases not matched to a gene: 11. CDR3 in DNA: TGTGCCAGCAGTAAATCCGGGACAGGGGTGGGAACTGAAGCTTTCTTT. This gives the protein CASSKSGTGVGTEAFF.